This TCR beta chain derives from a study of T-cell reconstitution after alpha-beta-depleted transplantation in children. This clonotype has just a few counts. Researchers prepared the TCRbeta library using unique molecular identifiers, the study reports. MiXCR, applied by TCRdb to the PCR reads, yields one record per CDR3 protein. The sample carries some 340,000 distinct CDR3 sequences, 10% recorded once. The receptor's source is a human donor who donated a stem cell graft to a child with acute lymphoblastic leukemia. This specimen consisted of PBMCs from the stem cell graft donor, obtained from the stem cell graft.

CDR3 amino acids: CASRLDNRYTEAFF. The CDR3 DNA reads as TGTGCCAGCAGGTTGGACAACAGATACACTGAAGCTTTCTTT. The gene calls are TRBV3-1 and TRBJ1-1; TRBD1 is a possible D gene (5 bases). Trimming pared 6 bases from V and 3 bases from J, leaving 14 bases between. Germline CDR1 is LGHDT and CDR2 is YNNKEL (reference sequence). The CDR3 loop spans 14 amino acids.